The 27 T cell receptor beta chains listed next were all sequenced from one sample in a study of T cell changes during pregnancy in multiple sclerosis. Method: immunoSEQ multiplex PCR; TCRdb's copy keeps in-frame clones and lacks some. The data show about 32,000 clones, 89% seen once. The sample in question was CD8+ T cells from peripheral blood mononuclear cells, obtained in the second trimester of pregnancy. Every receptor here comes from a female donor with multiple sclerosis, enrolled in a pregnancy study.

The V and J genes are TRBV11-2 and TRBJ1-2, with 7 positions matching TRBD1. Losses at the gene ends were 7 bases for V and 7 bases for J; bases not matched to a gene: 15. CDR1 SGHAT and CDR2 FQNNGV come from the germline V gene. The CDR3 length is 15 residues. CDR3 sequence reads: CASKKVGTDWPGYTF. In nucleotides, the CDR3 is TGTGCCAGCAAGAAAGTCGGGACAGACTGGCCTGGCTACACCTTC.

The J gene is TRBJ1-1, the V gene TRBV2; a weak D match, TRBD1 (5 bases). Trimming took 8 bases from V and 1 from J, leaving 11 bases between them. The V gene's germline CDR1 is SNHLY and CDR2 FYNNEI. The CDR3 contains 13 residues. CDR3 nucleotides: TGTGCCAGCCCCGGAGGGGCGAACACTGAAGCTTTCTTT. As protein: CASPGGANTEAFF.

This rearrangement joins TRBV5-4 to TRBJ2-7; D unclear. In germline, CDR1 is SGHNT, CDR2 YYREEE (reference sequence). The CDR3 has 14 amino acids. V lost 3 bases to trimming and J lost 3 bases, with 13 bases between them. The CDR3 bases are TGTGCCAGCAGCTCCAGGCGATTCCGCTACGAGCAGTACTTC. This gives the protein CASSSRRFRYEQYF.

In nucleotides, the CDR3 is TGCGCCAGCAGCTTGACAGGGCACAACTATGGCTACACCTTC. It codes for CASSLTGHNYGYTF. The V gene is TRBV5-1, the J gene TRBJ1-2; possibly TRBD1 for D (6 bases). Per germline, CDR1 SGHRS and CDR2 YFSETQ. This CDR3 has 14 amino acids. Trimming cost V 1 base and J 2 bases, with 9 bases left between them.

The V call is TRBV6-5, the J call TRBJ1-1; 8 bases match TRBD1. The J segment lost 6 bases and the V segment lost 0 bases, leaving 9 bases of the junction unmatched. This CDR3 has 16 amino acids. From germline, CDR1 is MNHEY and CDR2 SVGAGI. Written as DNA, the CDR3 is TGTGCCAGCAGTTACTCGCAGGGGGCCCTTTCGCCTGAAGCTTTCTTT. Its translation: CASSYSQGALSPEAFF.

V usage is TRBV6-6 and J usage is TRBJ2-7; D call uncertain. Per the germline V gene, CDR1 is MNHNY and CDR2 is SVGAGI (reference sequence). V was clipped by 6 bases and J by 6 bases, with 12 bases between them. This CDR3 is built from 12 residues. CDR3 residues: CASSPTRSEQYF. For the CDR3, the DNA is TGTGCCAGCAGCCCGACCCGGAGCGAGCAGTACTTC.

The CDR3 region is CASSHSSYNSPLHF. The DNA of the CDR3 is TGTGCCAGCAGCCATAGCTCCTATAATTCACCCCTCCACTTT. V is TRBV25-1 and J is TRBJ1-6; no definite D call. This CDR3 comprises 14 residues. Germline CDR1 reads MGHDK; CDR2 reads SYGVNS. Trimming removed 6 bases from V and 0 bases from J, with 6 bases in between.

This clone has just one count. The CDR3 DNA reads as TGTGCCAGCAGCTTTGTGAGGGACCCAGGAGGGCCTGGCTACACCTTC. Protein sequence: CASSFVRDPGGPGYTF. This chain links TRBV7-9 with TRBJ1-2; TRBD1 is a possible D gene (5 bases). V gave up 3 bases and J gave up 7 bases, with 21 bases separating them. Germline lookup yields CDR1 SEHNR and CDR2 FQNEAQ (reference sequence). The CDR3 extends over 16 amino acids.

This clone appeared a few times. CDR3: CASSLVGADTQYF. CDR3 coding DNA: TGTGCCAGCAGTTTGGTCGGGGCAGATACGCAGTATTTT. The J gene is TRBJ2-3, the V gene TRBV27, with TRBD2 as a possible D gene (5 bases). Trimming took off 3 bases at V and 4 bases at J, with 8 bases between the two ends. Germline V gene sequence: CDR1 MNHEY, CDR2 SMNVEV (reference sequence). This CDR3 spans 13 amino acids.

V gene TRBV28 combines with J gene TRBJ1-3; D might be TRBD1 (5 bases). Germline assignment: CDR1 MDHEN and CDR2 SYDVKM. V lost 4 bases and J 0 bases, leaving 10 bases between the germline ends. The CDR3 is 15 amino acids. CDR3 region: CASSSDRFSGNTIYF. The CDR3 DNA reads TGTGCCAGCAGTTCAGACAGATTCTCTGGAAACACCATATATTTT.

This CDR3 reads CASSLLMTGGLSYNEQFF. The DNA for the CDR3 is TGTGCCAGCAGTTTGCTAATGACAGGGGGGCTATCCTACAATGAGCAGTTCTTC. This chain links TRBV27 with TRBJ2-1, with TRBD1 identical over 9 bases. CDR1 and CDR2 (germline): MNHEY, SMNVEV (reference sequence). The J segment lost 1 base and the V segment lost 3 bases, leaving 10 bases of the junction unmatched. The CDR3 extends over 18 amino acids.

The chain links TRBV7-9 to TRBJ2-7, with D possibly being TRBD1 (5 bases). The CDR3 has 12 residues. Germline loops: CDR1 SEHNR, CDR2 FQNEAQ (reference sequence). V was pared by 2 bases and J by 3 bases, with 5 bases between. CDR3 protein: CASSLQGYEQYF. The DNA for the CDR3 is TGTGCCAGCAGCTTACAGGGCTACGAGCAGTACTTC.

The gene calls are TRBV7-2 and TRBJ1-1; D possibly corresponds to TRBD1 (5 bases). With 2 bases removed from V and 1 base from J, the gap between germline ends came to 8 bases. There are 14 residues in the CDR3. Looked up from germline, CDR1 is SGHTA and CDR2 is FQGNSA. In nucleotides, the CDR3 is TGTGCCAGCAGCTTATGGGGCGGGAACACTGAAGCTTTCTTT. Residues: CASSLWGGNTEAFF.

This chain uses TRBV19 with TRBJ1-5, with D uncertain. The CDR3 is 14 amino acids. Trimming cost V 1 base and J 11 bases, with 15 bases left between them. From germline, CDR1 is LNHDA and CDR2 SQIVND (reference sequence). This CDR3 is CASSIVGGRRTQHF. CDR3 nucleotide sequence: TGTGCCAGTAGTATAGTGGGTGGCAGGAGGACCCAGCATTTT. The full variable domain, with the rest looked up from reference TRBV19 and TRBJ1-5, is DGGITQSPKYLFRKEGQNVTLSCEQNLNHDAMYWYRQDPGQGLRLIYYSQIVNDFQKGDIAEGYSVSREKKESFPLTVTSAQKNPTAFYLCASSIVGGRRTQHFGDGTRLSIL.

The CDR3 spells CASVNRDSEETQYF. DNA of the CDR3: TGTGCCAGTGTAAACCGGGACAGCGAAGAGACCCAGTACTTC. V gene TRBV13 combines with J gene TRBJ2-5; 7 nucleotides match TRBD1. The germline gives CDR1 PRHDT, CDR2 FYEKMQ (reference sequence). The CDR3 extends over 14 amino acids. The V and J ends lost 9 bases and 3 bases, in that order; junction bases with no gene match: 10.

The table lists this clone with a count of one. The chain combines TRBV7-9 with TRBJ1-1, with unresolved D. Germline CDR1 SEHNR, CDR2 FQNEAQ (reference sequence). V was pared by 5 bases and J by 0 bases, with 4 bases between. The CDR3 is 12 amino acids. The CDR3: CASSNLNTEAFF. The CDR3 bases are TGTGCCAGCAGCAACTTGAACACTGAAGCTTTCTTT.

The chain recombines TRBV6-1 with TRBJ2-3; TRBD1 aligns across 8 bases. This CDR3 contains 15 residues. Looked up from germline, CDR1 is MNHNS and CDR2 is SASEGT. The V gene end was trimmed by 2 bases and the J gene end by 4 bases; junction bases not matched to a gene: 5. The CDR3 is CASSETGTGADTQYF. The CDR3 DNA reads as TGTGCCAGCAGTGAAACAGGGACAGGAGCAGATACGCAGTATTTT.

The chain recombines TRBV7-9 with TRBJ2-1; weak D call: TRBD1 (6 bases). Trimming took 4 bases from V and 0 from J, leaving 19 bases between them. CDR1 and CDR2 from the germline V gene are SEHNR and FQNEAQ (reference sequence). CDR3 length: 18 amino acids. CDR3 nucleotide sequence: TGTGCCAGCAGCTCCCTTGGACAGTACCCTAGCTCCTACAATGAGCAGTTCTTC. Its translation: CASSSLGQYPSSYNEQFF.

This chain links TRBV2 with TRBJ2-1; 7 nucleotides match TRBD2. The CDR3 is 12 amino acids. The junction had 5 bases not matched to a gene; V was cut back by 6 bases and J by 9 bases. Germline assignment: CDR1 SNHLY and CDR2 FYNNEI. CDR3 DNA sequence: TGTGCCAGCAGCCAACTAGCGACTGAGCAGTTCTTC. It encodes CASSQLATEQFF.

This sequence joins TRBV5-1 and TRBJ1-6, with D maybe TRBD1 (6 bases). Per germline, CDR1 SGHRS and CDR2 YFSETQ. The length of the CDR3 is 15 residues. V gave up 0 bases and J gave up 7 bases, with 11 bases separating them. The CDR3 loop reads CASSLGDIGNSPLHF. In DNA form, the CDR3 reads TGCGCCAGCAGCTTGGGGGACATCGGAAATTCACCCCTCCACTTT.

The rearrangement uses TRBV6-6 and TRBJ2-5, with TRBD1 matching 10 bases. V was clipped by 6 bases and J by 4 bases; unmatched bases: 5. This CDR3 has 14 amino acids. Germline V gene lookup returns CDR1 MNHNY and CDR2 SVGAGI (reference sequence). The CDR3 nucleotides are TGTGCCAGCAGGACGACAGGGGGCGGAGAGACCCAGTACTTC. Translation: CASRTTGGGETQYF.

This clone has just a few counts. V usage is TRBV2 and J usage is TRBJ1-1, with unresolved D. CDR3 length: 12 residues. The germline V gene has CDR1 SNHLY and CDR2 FYNNEI. V was shortened by 6 bases and J by 4 bases, with 9 bases between the two germline ends. DNA for the CDR3: TGTGCCAGCAGGCCGGGTTTCACTGAAGCTTTCTTT. Its translation is CASRPGFTEAFF.

V is TRBV27 and J is TRBJ2-5; 7 bases match TRBD2. Germline V gives CDR1 MNHEY, CDR2 SMNVEV (reference sequence). The junction had 1 base not matched to a gene; V was cut back by 5 bases and J by 4 bases. The CDR3 is 12 amino acids. CDR3 nucleotide sequence: TGTGCCAGCAGTCCGGGGGGAGAGACCCAGTACTTC. Translating it yields CASSPGGETQYF.

This clone was found a few times. The chain joins TRBV13 to TRBJ2-2, with 8 bases lining up with TRBD2. Trimming removed 1 base from V and 5 bases from J; junction bases left unmatched: 6. Germline V gene lookup returns CDR1 PRHDT and CDR2 FYEKMQ (reference sequence). There are 16 residues in the CDR3. This chain's CDR3 is CASSLAQRGYTGELFF. In nucleotides, the CDR3 is TGTGCCAGCAGCTTAGCACAGCGGGGGTATACCGGGGAGCTGTTTTTT.

Only one count was recorded for this clone. The rearrangement joins TRBV9 to TRBJ2-7, with 7 bases identical to TRBD2. J was trimmed by 4 bases and V by 4 bases; bases with no gene match: 5. CDR1 SGDLS and CDR2 YYNGEE come from the germline V gene. CDR3 size: 13 residues. The CDR3 reads CASSPPGGYEQYF. Here the CDR3 DNA reads TGTGCCAGCAGCCCTCCGGGAGGTTACGAGCAGTACTTC.

V usage is TRBV6-1 and J usage is TRBJ2-3, with 8 bases identical to TRBD1. V dropped 0 bases and J dropped 1; count of bases not matched to a gene: 15. The CDR3 spans 20 residues. CDR1 is MNHNS and CDR2 is SASEGT in the germline V gene. The CDR3 loop reads CASSEALRRQGAGGTDTQYF. DNA of the CDR3: TGTGCCAGCAGTGAAGCGCTTCGGAGGCAGGGGGCAGGTGGCACAGATACGCAGTATTTT.

This sequence joins TRBV5-3 and TRBJ2-7, with 12 bases fitting TRBD1. TRBV5-3 is recorded as an ORF, its role being uncertain. The CDR3 totals 15 residues. With 3 bases clipped from V and 3 bases from J, the junction kept 4 bases outside the gene matches. The CDR3 region is CARSSGQGAFYEQYF. The DNA for the CDR3 is TGTGCCAGAAGCTCGGGACAGGGGGCGTTCTACGAGCAGTACTTC.